This section outlines one T cell receptor beta chain sequence together with its context. The antigen remains unidentified. The method was immunoSEQ multiplex PCR; TCRdb's version includes in-frame clones alone and lacks a portion of them. Of tens of thousands of clones listed, around 80% were seen once; the top ten hold around 34%. V shed 0 bases and J shed 5 bases, with 11 bases lying between them. This CDR3 comprises 16 residues. Germline V gene data show CDR1 as MNHEY and CDR2 as SVGAGI. The data were obtained in a study of T cells in localized non-small cell lung cancer. The study, taken as a whole, reports: Across samples, adjacent lung featured a median roughly 56 of the top 100 tumor clones. T cell clonality was highest in uninvolved adjacent lung, above tumor. Sequence data derive from only one tumor region, so heterogeneity remains possible.

This sequence was found in a male donor aged 60 or over with stage II squamous cell lung carcinoma. The sequencing here drew on peripheral blood, taken before any cancer treatment. V and J are TRBV6-5 and TRBJ1-6; D might be TRBD1 (6 bases). The CDR3 DNA sequence: TGTGCCAGCAGTTACTCTCCGACAGGTGATAATTCACCCCTCCACTTT. Its translation: CASSYSPTGDNSPLHF.